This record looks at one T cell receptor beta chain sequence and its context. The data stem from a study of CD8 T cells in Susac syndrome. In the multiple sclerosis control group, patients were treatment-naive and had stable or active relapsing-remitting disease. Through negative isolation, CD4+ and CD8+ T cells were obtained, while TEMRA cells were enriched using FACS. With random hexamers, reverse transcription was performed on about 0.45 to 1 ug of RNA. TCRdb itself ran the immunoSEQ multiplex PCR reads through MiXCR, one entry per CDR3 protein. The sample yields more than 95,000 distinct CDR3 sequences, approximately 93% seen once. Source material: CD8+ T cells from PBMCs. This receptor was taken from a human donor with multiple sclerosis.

This chain's CDR3 is CASSTRTGGAAQYF. The CDR3 bases are TGTGCCAGCAGTACCCGGACAGGGGGGGCGGCCCAGTACTTC. The chain recombines TRBV27 with TRBJ2-5; 10 bases fit TRBD1. V shed 5 bases, J shed 9 bases, and the junction held 9 bases outside the gene matches. Germline V lookup: CDR1 MNHEY, CDR2 SMNVEV (reference sequence). The CDR3 totals 14 residues.